This entry features one T cell receptor (beta chain) sequence. The antigen remains undetermined. Via MiXCR, TCRdb re-called the 5' RACE reads, giving one row per CDR3 protein. The table lists about 300,000 distinct CDR3 sequences, around an eighth of them singletons. V trimming: 7 bases; J trimming: 2 bases; junction bases outside the gene matches: 6. Germline loops: CDR1 SNHLY, CDR2 FYNNEI. There are 15 residues in the CDR3. The source of the sample is a study of identical twins. Overall study results and limits: The degree of excess twin sharing was weaker in beta out-of-frame sequences.

Separately, the same data were catalogued under a study of yellow fever vaccine responses in identical twins.

Sequencing used CD8+ T cells sorted from blood. The receptor was isolated from a young woman in good health. This chain connects TRBV2 to TRBJ2-1; the match to TRBD1 covers 9 bases. Here the CDR3 DNA reads TGTGCCAGCATGATGACAGGGGGGACCTACAATGAGCAGTTCTTC. It translates to CASMMTGGTYNEQFF.